The 3 T cell receptor beta chains below come from one sample, sequenced in a study of PD-1 blockade in classical Hodgkin lymphoma. Clones were sequenced by immunoSEQ multiplex PCR, and TCRdb holds only the in-frame ones, with some missing. The sample has about 54,000 clones; 91% are singletons. Every single patient, without exception, relapsed after autologous stem cell transplantation, and brentuximab vedotin exposure varied. The material was peripheral blood mononuclear cells (PBMCs), obtained before the second cycle of nivolumab. These receptors were taken from a human donor with classical Hodgkin lymphoma.

J is TRBJ2-7 and V is TRBV6-5; D may be TRBD2 (6 bases). In germline, CDR1 is MNHEY, CDR2 SVGAGI. The CDR3 sequence is 14 residues long. V shed 3 bases and J shed 6 bases, with 15 bases lying between them. Here the CDR3 reads CASSYGGSDGEQYF. The CDR3 DNA reads as TGTGCCAGCAGTTATGGAGGGAGTGACGGCGAGCAGTACTTC.

The chain is built from TRBV28 and TRBJ2-3, with D perhaps being TRBD1 or TRBD2 (6 bases each). The CDR3 totals 16 residues. The V and J ends lost 6 bases and 2 bases respectively, with 18 bases between them. Per the germline V gene, CDR1 is MDHEN and CDR2 is SYDVKM. The CDR3 nucleotides read TGTGCCAGCAGGAGGGGGGTTAGCGGAGACACAGATACGCAGTATTTT. As protein: CASRRGVSGDTDTQYF. The full variable domain, with the rest looked up from reference TRBV28 and TRBJ2-3, is DVKVTQSSRYLVKRTGEKVFLECVQDMDHENMFWYRQDPGLGLRLIYFSYDVKMKEKGDIPEGYSVSREKKERFSLILESASTNQTSMYLCASRRGVSGDTDTQYFGPGTRLTVL.

V usage is TRBV5-1 and J usage is TRBJ2-5; TRBD1 might be the D (5 bases). The CDR3 has 14 amino acids. Trimming cost V 4 bases and J 4 bases, with 14 bases left between them. Germline V CDR1 and CDR2: SGHRS, YFSETQ. CDR3 in amino acids: CASSPQGVGETQYF. The CDR3 region has the DNA TGCGCCAGCAGCCCCCAAGGGGTCGGAGAGACCCAGTACTTC.